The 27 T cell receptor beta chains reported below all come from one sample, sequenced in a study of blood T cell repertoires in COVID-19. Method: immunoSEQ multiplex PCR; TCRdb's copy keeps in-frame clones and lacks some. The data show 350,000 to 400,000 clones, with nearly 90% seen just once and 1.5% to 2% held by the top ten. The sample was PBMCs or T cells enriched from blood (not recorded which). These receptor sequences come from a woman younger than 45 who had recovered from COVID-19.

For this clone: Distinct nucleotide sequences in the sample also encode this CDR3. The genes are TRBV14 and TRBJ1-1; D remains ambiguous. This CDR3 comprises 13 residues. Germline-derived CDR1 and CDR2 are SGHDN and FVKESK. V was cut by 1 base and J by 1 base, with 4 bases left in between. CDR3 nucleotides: TGTGCCAGCAGCCAAGGGCAGAACACTGAAGCTTTCTTT. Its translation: CASSQGQNTEAFF. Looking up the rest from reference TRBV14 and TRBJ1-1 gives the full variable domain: EAGVTQFPSHSVIEKGQTVTLRCDPISGHDNLYWYRRVMGKEIKFLLHFVKESKQDESGMPNNRFLAERTGGTYSTLKVQPAELEDSGVYFCASSQGQNTEAFFGQGTRLTVV.

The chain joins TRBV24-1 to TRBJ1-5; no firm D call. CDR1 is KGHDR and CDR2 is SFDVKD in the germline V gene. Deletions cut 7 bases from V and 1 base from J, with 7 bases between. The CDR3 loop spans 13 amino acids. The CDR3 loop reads CATSGLSNQPQHF. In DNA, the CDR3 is TGTGCCACCAGCGGACTGAGCAATCAGCCCCAGCATTTT.

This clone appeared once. CDR3 bases: TGCGCCAGCAGCCATGGACCGGAGGGGAGGGGGAGGGATGAGCAGTTCTTC. Translating it yields CASSHGPEGRGRDEQFF. V gene TRBV4-1 combines with J gene TRBJ2-1, with a weak D call TRBD2 (7 bases). The length of the CDR3 is 17 residues. The germline gives CDR1 MGHRA, CDR2 YSYEKL. Trimming shortened V by 3 bases and J by 8 bases, and 23 bases separated the two germline ends.

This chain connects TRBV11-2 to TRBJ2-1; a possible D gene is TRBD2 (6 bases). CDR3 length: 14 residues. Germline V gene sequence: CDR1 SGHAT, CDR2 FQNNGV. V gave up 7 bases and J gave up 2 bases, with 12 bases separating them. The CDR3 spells CASKRGTAYNEQFF. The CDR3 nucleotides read TGTGCCAGCAAACGGGGGACTGCCTACAATGAGCAGTTCTTC. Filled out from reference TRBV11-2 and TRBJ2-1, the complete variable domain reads EAGVAQSPRYKIIEKRQSVAFWCNPISGHATLYWYQQILGQGPKLLIQFQNNGVVDDSQLPKDRFSAERLKGVDSTLKIQPAKLEDSAVYLCASKRGTAYNEQFFGPGTRLTVL.

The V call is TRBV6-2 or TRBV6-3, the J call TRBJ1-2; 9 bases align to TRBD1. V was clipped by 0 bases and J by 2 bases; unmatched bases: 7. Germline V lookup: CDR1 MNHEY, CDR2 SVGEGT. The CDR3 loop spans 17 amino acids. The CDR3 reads CASSYSGTGKTNYGYTF. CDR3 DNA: TGTGCCAGCAGTTACTCGGGGACAGGGAAAACGAACTATGGCTACACCTTC.

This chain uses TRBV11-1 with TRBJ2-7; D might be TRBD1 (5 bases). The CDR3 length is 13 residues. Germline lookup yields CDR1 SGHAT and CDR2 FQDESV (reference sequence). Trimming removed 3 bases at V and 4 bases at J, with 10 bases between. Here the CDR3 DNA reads TGTGCCAGCAGCTTGGGGCTAATTTACGAGCAGTACTTC. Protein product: CASSLGLIYEQYF.

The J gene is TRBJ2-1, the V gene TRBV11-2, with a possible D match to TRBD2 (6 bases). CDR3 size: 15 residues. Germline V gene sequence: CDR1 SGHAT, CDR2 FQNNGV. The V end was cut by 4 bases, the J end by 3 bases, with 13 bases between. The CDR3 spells CASSSSDPFYNEQFF. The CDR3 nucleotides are TGTGCCAGCAGCTCTAGCGACCCCTTCTACAATGAGCAGTTCTTC. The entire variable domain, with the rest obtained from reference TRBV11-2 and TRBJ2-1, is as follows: EAGVAQSPRYKIIEKRQSVAFWCNPISGHATLYWYQQILGQGPKLLIQFQNNGVVDDSQLPKDRFSAERLKGVDSTLKIQPAKLEDSAVYLCASSSSDPFYNEQFFGPGTRLTVL.

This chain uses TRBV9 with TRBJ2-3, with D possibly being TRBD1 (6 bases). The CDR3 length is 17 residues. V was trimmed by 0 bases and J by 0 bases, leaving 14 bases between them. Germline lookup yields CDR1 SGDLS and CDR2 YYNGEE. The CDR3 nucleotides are TGTGCCAGCAGCGTAGTCGGGTCAGGGGCCAGCACAGATACGCAGTATTTT. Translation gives CASSVVGSGASTDTQYF.

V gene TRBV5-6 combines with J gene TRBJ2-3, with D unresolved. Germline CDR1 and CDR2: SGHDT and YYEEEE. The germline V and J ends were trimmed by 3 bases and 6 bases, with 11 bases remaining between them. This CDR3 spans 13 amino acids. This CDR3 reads CASSSVGVDTQYF. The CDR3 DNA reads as TGTGCCAGCAGCTCGGTAGGAGTGGATACGCAGTATTTT.

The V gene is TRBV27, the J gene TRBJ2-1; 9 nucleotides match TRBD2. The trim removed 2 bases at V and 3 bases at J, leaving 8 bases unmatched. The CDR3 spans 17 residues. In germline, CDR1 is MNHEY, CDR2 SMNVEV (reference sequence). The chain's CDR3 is CASSLRLAGSLYNEQFF. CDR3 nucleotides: TGTGCCAGCAGTTTACGGCTAGCGGGATCGCTCTACAATGAGCAGTTCTTC.

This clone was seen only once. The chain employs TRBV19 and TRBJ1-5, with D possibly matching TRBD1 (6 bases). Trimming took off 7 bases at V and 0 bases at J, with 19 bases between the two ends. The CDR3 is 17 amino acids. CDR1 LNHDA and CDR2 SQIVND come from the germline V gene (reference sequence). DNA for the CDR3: TGTGCCAGTAAGGCCCGGAAACAGGGACATAGCAATCAGCCCCAGCATTTT. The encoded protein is CASKARKQGHSNQPQHF. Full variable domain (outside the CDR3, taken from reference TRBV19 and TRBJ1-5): DGGITQSPKYLFRKEGQNVTLSCEQNLNHDAMYWYRQDPGQGLRLIYYSQIVNDFQKGDIAEGYSVSREKKESFPLTVTSAQKNPTAFYLCASKARKQGHSNQPQHFGDGTRLSIL.

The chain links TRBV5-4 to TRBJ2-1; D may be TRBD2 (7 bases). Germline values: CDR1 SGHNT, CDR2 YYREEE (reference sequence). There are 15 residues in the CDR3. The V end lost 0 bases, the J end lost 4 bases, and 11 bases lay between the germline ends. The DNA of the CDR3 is TGTGCCAGCAGCTTGGATCGGGGGGCATACAATGAGCAGTTCTTC. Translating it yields CASSLDRGAYNEQFF.

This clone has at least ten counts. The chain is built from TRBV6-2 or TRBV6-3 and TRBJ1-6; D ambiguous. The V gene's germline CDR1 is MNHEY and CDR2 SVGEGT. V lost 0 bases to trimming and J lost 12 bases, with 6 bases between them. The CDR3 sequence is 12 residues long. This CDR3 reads CASSYSSKPLHF. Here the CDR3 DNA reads TGTGCCAGCAGTTACTCGAGTAAACCCCTCCACTTT.

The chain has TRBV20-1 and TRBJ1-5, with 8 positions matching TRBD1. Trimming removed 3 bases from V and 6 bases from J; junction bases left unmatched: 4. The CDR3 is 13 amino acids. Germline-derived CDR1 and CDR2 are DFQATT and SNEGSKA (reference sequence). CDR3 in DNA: TGCAGTGCTAGTGGACAGGGATCTCAGCCCCAGCATTTT. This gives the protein CSASGQGSQPQHF.

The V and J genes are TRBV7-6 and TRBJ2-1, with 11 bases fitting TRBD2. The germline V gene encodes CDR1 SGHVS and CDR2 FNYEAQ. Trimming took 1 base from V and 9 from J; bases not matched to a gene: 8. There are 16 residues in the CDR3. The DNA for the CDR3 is TGTGCCAGCAGCTTAGGGATACTAGCGGGAGTTGGTGAGCAGTTCTTC. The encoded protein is CASSLGILAGVGEQFF.

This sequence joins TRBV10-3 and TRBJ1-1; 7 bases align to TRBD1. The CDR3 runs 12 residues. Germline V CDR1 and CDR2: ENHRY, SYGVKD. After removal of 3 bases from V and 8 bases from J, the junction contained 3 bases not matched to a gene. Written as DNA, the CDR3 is TGTGCCATCAGTGACCCGGGACAGGAAGCTTTCTTT. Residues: CAISDPGQEAFF.

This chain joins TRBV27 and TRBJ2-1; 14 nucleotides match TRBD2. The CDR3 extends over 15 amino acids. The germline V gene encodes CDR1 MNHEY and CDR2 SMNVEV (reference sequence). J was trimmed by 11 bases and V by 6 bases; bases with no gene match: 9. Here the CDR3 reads CASSLGLAGVMKQFF. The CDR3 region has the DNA TGTGCCAGCAGCCTGGGACTAGCGGGAGTGATGAAGCAGTTCTTC.

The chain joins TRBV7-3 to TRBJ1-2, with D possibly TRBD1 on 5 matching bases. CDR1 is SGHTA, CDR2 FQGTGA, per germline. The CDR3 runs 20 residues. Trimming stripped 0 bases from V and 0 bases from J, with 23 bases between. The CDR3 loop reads CASSLTPGLYNFTANYGYTF. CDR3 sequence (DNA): TGTGCCAGCAGCTTAACACCGGGACTCTACAACTTTACGGCTAACTATGGCTACACCTTC.

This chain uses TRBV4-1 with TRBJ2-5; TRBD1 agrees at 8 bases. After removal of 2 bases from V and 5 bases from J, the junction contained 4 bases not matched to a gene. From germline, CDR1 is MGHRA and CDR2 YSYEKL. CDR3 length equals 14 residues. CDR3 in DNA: TGCGCCAGCAGCCAACATGACAGGGGTGAGACCCAGTACTTC. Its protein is CASSQHDRGETQYF.

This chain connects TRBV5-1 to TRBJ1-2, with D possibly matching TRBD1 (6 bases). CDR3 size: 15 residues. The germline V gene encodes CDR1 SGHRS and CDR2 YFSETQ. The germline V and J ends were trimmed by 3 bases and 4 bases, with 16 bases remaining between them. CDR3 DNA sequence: TGCGCCAGCAGCTCCTACCGGGACAATAGCTATGGCTACACCTTC. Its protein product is CASSSYRDNSYGYTF.

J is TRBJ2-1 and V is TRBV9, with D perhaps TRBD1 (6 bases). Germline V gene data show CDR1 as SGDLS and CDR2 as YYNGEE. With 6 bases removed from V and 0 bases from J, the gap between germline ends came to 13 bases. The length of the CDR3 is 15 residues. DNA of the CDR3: TGTGCCAGCACCCTAGGGGGTCACTCCTACAATGAGCAGTTCTTC. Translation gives CASTLGGHSYNEQFF.

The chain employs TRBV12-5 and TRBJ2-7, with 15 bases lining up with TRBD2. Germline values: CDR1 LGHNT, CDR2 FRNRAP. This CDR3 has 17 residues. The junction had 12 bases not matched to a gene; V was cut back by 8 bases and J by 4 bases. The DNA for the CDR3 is TGTGCTAGTTCCCCTGGGACTAGCGGGGGGCCCGCTTACGAGCAGTACTTC. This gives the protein CASSPGTSGGPAYEQYF.

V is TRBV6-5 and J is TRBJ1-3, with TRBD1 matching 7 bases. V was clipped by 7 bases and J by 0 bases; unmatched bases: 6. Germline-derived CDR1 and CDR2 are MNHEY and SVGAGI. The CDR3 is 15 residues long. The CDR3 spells CASKIQGHSGNTIYF. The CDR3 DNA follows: TGTGCCAGCAAAATACAGGGGCACTCTGGAAACACCATATATTTT.

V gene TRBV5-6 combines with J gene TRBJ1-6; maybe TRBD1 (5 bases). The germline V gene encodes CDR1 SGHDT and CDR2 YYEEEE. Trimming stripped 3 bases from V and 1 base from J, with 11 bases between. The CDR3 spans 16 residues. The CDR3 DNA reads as TGTGCCAGCAGCTCCAGGGCCTCATCCTATAATTCACCCCTCCACTTT. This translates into CASSSRASSYNSPLHF.

CDR3 residues: CASSQVGRGNYGYTF. CDR3 sequence (DNA): TGCGCCAGCAGCCAAGTCGGCAGGGGGAACTATGGCTACACCTTC. The rearrangement joins TRBV4-1 to TRBJ1-2; TRBD1 agrees at 7 bases. The trim removed 1 base at V and 2 bases at J, leaving 4 bases unmatched. The CDR3 runs to 15 residues. The germline V gene has CDR1 MGHRA and CDR2 YSYEKL.

The CDR3 loop reads CASTLPGKVNTEAFF. DNA for the CDR3: TGTGCCAGCACCCTGCCGGGGAAAGTGAACACTGAAGCTTTCTTT. The rearrangement uses TRBV28 and TRBJ1-1; D is unresolved. The CDR3 runs 15 residues. V shed 7 bases and J shed 0 bases, with 15 bases lying between them. Germline assignment: CDR1 MDHEN and CDR2 SYDVKM.

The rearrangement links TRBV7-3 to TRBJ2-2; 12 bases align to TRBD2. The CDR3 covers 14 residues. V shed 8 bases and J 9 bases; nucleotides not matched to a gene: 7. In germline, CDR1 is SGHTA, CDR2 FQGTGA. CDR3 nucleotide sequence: TGTGCCAGCGGACTAGCGGGGACGTCCCGGGAGCTGTTTTTT. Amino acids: CASGLAGTSRELFF.